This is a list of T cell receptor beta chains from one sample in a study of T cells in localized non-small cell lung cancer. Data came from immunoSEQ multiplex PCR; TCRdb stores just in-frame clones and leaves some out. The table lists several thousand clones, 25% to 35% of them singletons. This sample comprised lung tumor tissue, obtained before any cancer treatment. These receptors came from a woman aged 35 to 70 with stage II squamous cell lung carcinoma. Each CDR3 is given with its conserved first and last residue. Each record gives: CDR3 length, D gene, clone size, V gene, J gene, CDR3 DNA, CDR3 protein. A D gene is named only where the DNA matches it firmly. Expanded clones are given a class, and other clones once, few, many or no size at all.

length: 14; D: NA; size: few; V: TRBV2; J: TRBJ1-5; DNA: TGTGCCAGCAACAAGGACAGCCCCAATCAGCCCCAGCATTTT; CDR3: CASNKDSPNQPQHF
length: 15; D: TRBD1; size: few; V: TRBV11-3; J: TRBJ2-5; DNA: TGTGCCAGCATCGCACCAGGACAGGGGGCGCAGACCCAGTACTTC; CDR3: CASIAPGQGAQTQYF
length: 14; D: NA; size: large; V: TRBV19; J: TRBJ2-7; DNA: TGTGCCAGTAGTGGCCCAGGAAACCCCTACGAGCAGTACTTC; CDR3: CASSGPGNPYEQYF
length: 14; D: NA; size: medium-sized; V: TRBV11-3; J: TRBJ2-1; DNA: TGTGCCAGCAGCTTAGATCGGAGGGGAAATGAGCAGTTCTTC; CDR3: CASSLDRRGNEQFF
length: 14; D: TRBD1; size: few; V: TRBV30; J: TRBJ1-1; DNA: TGTGCCTGGGGAGTCGGGACAGTCGGGCCGACAGCTTTCTTT; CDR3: CAWGVGTVGPTAFF
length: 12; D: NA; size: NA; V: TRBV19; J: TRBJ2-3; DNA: TGTGCCAGTAGTTACTCGGGAGAGACGCAGTATTTT; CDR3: CASSYSGETQYF
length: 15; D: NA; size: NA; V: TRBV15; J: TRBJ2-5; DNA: TGTGCCACCAGCACCATCCAGGGACCCCAAGAGACCCAGTACTTC; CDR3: CATSTIQGPQETQYF
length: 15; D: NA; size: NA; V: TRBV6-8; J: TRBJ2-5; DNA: TGTGCCAGTCGGGGACAATCGACAGGTTGGGAGACCCAGTACTTC; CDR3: CASRGQSTGWETQYF
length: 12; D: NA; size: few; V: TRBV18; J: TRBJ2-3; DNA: TGTGCCAGCTCCCCTACCGAGCATACGCAGTATTTT; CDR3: CASSPTEHTQYF
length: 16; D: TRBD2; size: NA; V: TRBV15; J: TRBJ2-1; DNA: TGTGCCACCAGCAGACCAACTAGCGCCGTAAACAATGAGCAGTTCTTC; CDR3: CATSRPTSAVNNEQFF
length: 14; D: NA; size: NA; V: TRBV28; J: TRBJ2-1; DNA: TGTGCCAGCAGTTTACAGCACGCGTACAATGAGCAGTTCTTC; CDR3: CASSLQHAYNEQFF
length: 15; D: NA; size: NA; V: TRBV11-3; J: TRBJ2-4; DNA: TGTGCCAGCAGCTTGGACACCTTAGCCAAAAACATTCAGTACTTC; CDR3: CASSLDTLAKNIQYF
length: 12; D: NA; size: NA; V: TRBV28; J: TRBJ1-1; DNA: TGTGCCAGCACCCCGGTAACAGGTGAAGCTTTCTTT; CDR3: CASTPVTGEAFF
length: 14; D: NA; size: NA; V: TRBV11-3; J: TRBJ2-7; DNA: TGTGCCAGCAGCTCCCTCGCAGGCACCTACGAGCAGTACTTC; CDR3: CASSSLAGTYEQYF
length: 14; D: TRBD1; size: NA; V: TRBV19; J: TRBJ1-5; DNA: TGTGCCAGTAGCCCCCGACAGGGCAGGCAGCCCCAGCATTTT; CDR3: CASSPRQGRQPQHF
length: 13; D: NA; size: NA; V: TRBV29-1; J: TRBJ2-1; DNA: TGCAGCGTTGACACGCGGGGATACAATGAGCAGTTCTTC; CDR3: CSVDTRGYNEQFF
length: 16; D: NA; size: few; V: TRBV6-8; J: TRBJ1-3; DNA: TGTGCCAGCAGTGCACTCCCTGGAAGCTCTGGAAACACCATATATTTT; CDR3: CASSALPGSSGNTIYF
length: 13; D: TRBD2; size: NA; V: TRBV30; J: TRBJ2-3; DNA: TGTGCCTGGGCGACTAGCGGGAGTGATACGCAGTATTTT; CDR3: CAWATSGSDTQYF
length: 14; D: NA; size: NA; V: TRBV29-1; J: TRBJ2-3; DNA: TGCAGCGTTGAAGGGGATTCTAGCACAGATACGCAGTATTTT; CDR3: CSVEGDSSTDTQYF
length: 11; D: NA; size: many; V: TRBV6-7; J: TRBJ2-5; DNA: TGTGCCAGCAGTTACGGGGAGACCCAGTACTTC; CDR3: CASSYGETQYF
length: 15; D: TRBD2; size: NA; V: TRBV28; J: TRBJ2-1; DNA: TGTGCCAGCAGTTTACTAGCGGGAGCCGGGTATGAGCAGTTCTTC; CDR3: CASSLLAGAGYEQFF
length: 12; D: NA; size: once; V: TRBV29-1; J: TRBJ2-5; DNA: TGCAGCGTGAGGGGCATCCAAGAGACCCAGTACTTC; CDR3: CSVRGIQETQYF
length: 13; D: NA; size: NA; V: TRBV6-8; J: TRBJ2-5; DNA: TGTGCCAGTAGCCGACACTTACAAGAGACCCAGTACTTC; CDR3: CASSRHLQETQYF
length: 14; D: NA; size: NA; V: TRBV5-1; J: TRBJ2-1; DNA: TGCGCCAGCAGCTTGGTGGCTAGCAGGGATGAGCAGTTCTTC; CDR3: CASSLVASRDEQFF
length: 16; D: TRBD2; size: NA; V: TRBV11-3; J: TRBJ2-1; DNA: TGTGCCAGCAGCCGAGCTACTTCGACTAGCATCAATGAGCAGTTCTTC; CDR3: CASSRATSTSINEQFF
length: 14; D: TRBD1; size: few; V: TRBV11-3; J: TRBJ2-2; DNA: TGTGCCAGCAGGACAGGGGGAGGCACCGGGGAGCTGTTTTTT; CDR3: CASRTGGGTGELFF
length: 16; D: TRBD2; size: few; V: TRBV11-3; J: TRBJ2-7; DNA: TGTGCCAGCAGCTTATTGGGTAGCGGGGGATCCTACGAGCAGTACTTC; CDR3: CASSLLGSGGSYEQYF
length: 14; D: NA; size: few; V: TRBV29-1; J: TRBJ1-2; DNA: TGCAGCGCCCTGCCTGGAGAGGACGACTATGGCTACACCTTC; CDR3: CSALPGEDDYGYTF
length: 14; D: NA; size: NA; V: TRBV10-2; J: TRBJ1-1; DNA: TGCGCCAGCACCTGGGACATTAGAAACACTGAAGCTTTCTTT; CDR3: CASTWDIRNTEAFF
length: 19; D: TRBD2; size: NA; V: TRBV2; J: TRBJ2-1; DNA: TGTGCCAGCAGTGAAGAAAGGGGACTAGCGGGAGGGGCGGGCAATGAGCAGTTCTTC; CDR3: CASSEERGLAGGAGNEQFF
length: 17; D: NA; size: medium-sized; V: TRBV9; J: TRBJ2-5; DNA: TGTGCCAGCAGCGTGGACCGAGGAGGGGAGTACCAAGAGACCCAGTACTTC; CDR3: CASSVDRGGEYQETQYF